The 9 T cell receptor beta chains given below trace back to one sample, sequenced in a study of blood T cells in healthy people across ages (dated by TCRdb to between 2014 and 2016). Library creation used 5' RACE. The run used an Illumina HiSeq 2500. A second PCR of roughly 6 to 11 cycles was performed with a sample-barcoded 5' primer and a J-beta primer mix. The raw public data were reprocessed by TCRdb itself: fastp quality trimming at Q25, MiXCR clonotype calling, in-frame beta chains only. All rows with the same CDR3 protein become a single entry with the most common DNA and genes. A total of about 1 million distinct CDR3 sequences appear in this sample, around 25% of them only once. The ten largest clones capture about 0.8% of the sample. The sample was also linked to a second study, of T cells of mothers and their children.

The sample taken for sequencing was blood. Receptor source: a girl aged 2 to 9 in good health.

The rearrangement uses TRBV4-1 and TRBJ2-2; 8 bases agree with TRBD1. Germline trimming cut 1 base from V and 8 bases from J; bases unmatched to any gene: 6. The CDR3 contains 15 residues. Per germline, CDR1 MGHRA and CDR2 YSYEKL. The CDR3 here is CASSQAGGEGGELFF. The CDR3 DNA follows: TGCGCCAGCAGCCAAGCAGGGGGCGAGGGAGGGGAGCTGTTTTTT.

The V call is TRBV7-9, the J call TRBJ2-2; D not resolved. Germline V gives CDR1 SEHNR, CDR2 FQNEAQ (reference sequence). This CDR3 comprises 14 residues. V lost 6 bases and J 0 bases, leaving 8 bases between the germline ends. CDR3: CASSRNSNTGELFF. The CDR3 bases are TGTGCCAGCAGTCGTAATTCGAACACCGGGGAGCTGTTTTTT.

The CDR3 coding sequence is TGTGCCAGCAGCTTAATCCTAGAGTTCTCCTACGAGCAGTACTTC. Encoded protein: CASSLILEFSYEQYF. V gene TRBV11-2 combines with J gene TRBJ2-7, with unresolved D. V shed 2 bases and J shed 0 bases, with 11 bases lying between them. CDR1 SGHAT and CDR2 FQNNGV come from the germline V gene. The CDR3 is made up of 15 amino acids.

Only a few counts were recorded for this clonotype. CDR3 loop: CASSPTTRDSTGYEQYF. Here the CDR3 DNA reads TGTGCCAGCAGCCCTACTACTCGTGACTCCACTGGTTACGAGCAGTACTTC. The rearrangement uses TRBV9 and TRBJ2-5; D uncertain. The DNA end is more similar to TRBJ2-7, so the J call may be wrong. CDR1 and CDR2 (germline): SGDLS, YYNGEE. The CDR3 length is 17 residues.

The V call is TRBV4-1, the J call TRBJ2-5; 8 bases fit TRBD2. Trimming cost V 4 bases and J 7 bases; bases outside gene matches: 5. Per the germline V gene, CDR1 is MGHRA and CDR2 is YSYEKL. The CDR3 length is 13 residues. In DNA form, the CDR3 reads TGCGCCAGCAGCCTGGGACTAGATGGGACCCAGTACTTC. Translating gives CASSLGLDGTQYF.

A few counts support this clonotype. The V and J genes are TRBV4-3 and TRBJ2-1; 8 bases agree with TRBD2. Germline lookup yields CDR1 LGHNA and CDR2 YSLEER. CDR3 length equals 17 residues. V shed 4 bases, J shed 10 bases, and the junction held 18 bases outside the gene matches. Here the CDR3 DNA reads TGCGCCAGCAGCCCACGGCCGGCGGGGGGTAGCGGAAAAGAGCAGTTCTTC. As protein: CASSPRPAGGSGKEQFF.

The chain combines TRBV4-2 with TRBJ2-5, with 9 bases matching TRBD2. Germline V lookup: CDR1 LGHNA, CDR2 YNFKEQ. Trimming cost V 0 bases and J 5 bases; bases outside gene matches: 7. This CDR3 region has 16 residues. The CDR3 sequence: CASSQDWGGGAETQYF. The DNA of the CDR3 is TGTGCCAGCAGCCAAGATTGGGGCGGGGGGGCGGAGACCCAGTACTTC.

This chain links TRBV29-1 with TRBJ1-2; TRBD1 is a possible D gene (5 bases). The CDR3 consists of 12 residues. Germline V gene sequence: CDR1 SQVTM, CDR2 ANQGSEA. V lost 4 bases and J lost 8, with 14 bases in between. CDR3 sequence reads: CSVVGQAYGYTF. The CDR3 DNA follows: TGCAGCGTTGTGGGGCAGGCCTACGGCTACACCTTC.

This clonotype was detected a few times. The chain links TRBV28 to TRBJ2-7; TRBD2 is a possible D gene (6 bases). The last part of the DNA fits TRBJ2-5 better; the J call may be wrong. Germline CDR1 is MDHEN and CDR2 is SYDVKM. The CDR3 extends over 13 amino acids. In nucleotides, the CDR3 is TGTGCCAGCAGGGGGAGGCTAGAGGAGACCCAGTACTTC. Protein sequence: CASRGRLEETQYF.